This T cell receptor beta chain was observed in a study of T cells in Graves' hyperthyroidism and ophthalmopathy. Germline V gene data show CDR1 as LNHNV and CDR2 as YYDKDF (reference sequence). The CDR3 extends over 15 amino acids. The ends lost 6 bases at V and 3 bases at J; junction bases unmatched: 4. Subjects with ophthalmopathy showed a Clinical Activity Score no lower than 3, a NOSPECS grade no lower than 4, and a duration shorter than 3 months. Amplification of TCR beta CDR3 regions was performed using RNA transcripts as template. The study used the HTBI primer set for a first-round RT-PCR of the TCR CDR3. One entry per CDR3 protein results from TCRdb running MiXCR on the multiplex PCR reads. The table lists about 530,000 distinct CDR3 sequences, 17% of them singletons, with approximately 18% in the top ten.

The clonotype was recovered from a woman younger than 35 with Graves' ophthalmopathy. Sequenced sample: blood. The gene calls are TRBV15 and TRBJ1-6; 8 nucleotides align to TRBD1. CDR3 sequence (DNA): TGTGCCACCAGATCGGACAGGGACTATAATTCACCCCTCCACTTT. Protein product: CATRSDRDYNSPLHF. The full variable domain, with the rest looked up from reference TRBV15 and TRBJ1-6, is DAMVIQNPRYQVTQFGKPVTLSCSQTLNHNVMYWYQQKSSQAPKLLFHYYDKDFNNEADTPDNFQSRRPNTSFCFLDIRSPGLGDTAMYLCATRSDRDYNSPLHFGNGTRLTVT.